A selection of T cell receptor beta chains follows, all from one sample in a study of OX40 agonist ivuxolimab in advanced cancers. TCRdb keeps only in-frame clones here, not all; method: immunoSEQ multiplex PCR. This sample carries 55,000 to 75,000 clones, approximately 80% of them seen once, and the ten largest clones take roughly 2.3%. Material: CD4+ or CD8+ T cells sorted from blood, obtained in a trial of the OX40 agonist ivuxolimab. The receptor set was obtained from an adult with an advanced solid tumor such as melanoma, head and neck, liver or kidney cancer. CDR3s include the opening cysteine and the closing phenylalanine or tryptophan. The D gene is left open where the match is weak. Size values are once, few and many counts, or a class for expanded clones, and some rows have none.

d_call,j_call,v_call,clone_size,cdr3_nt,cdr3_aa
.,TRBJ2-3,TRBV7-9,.,TGTGCCAGCAGCTTAGCCCTAGGGGAAACGCAGTATTTT,CASSLALGETQYF
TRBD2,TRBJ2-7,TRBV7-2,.,TGTGCCAGCAGCAAATTACTAGCGGGGGGCATAACCAGGTACTACGAGCAGTACTTC,CASSKLLAGGITRYYEQYF
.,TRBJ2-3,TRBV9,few,TGTGCCAGCAGCGGCGGTGGTCTCACAAGCACAGATACGCAGTATTTT,CASSGGGLTSTDTQYF
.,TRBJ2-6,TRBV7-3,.,TGTGCCAGCAGCTTAACTGGGTCGTCTGGGGCCAACGTCCTGACTTTC,CASSLTGSSGANVLTF
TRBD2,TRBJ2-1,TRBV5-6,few,TGTGCCAGCAGCCGAGGACTAGGAAGCAATGAGCAGTTCTTC,CASSRGLGSNEQFF
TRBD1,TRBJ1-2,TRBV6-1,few,TGTGCCAGCAGTGAAGGAACAGGGGGGAGCTATGGCTACACCTTC,CASSEGTGGSYGYTF
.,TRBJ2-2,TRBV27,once,TGTGCCAGCAGTCTACGGCCGGCGGGACAGAGGAACACCGGGGAGCTGTTTTTT,CASSLRPAGQRNTGELFF
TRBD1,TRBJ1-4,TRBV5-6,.,TGTGCCAGCAGCTTGAGCAACAGGGGGCAGGGTGAAAAACTGTTTTTT,CASSLSNRGQGEKLFF
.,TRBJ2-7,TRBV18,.,TGTGCCAGCTCACCACCGAGCCTGGAGCCCTACGAGCAGTACTTC,CASSPPSLEPYEQYF
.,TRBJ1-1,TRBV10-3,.,TGTGCCATCAGTGGCGGAGTGAACACTGAAGCTTTCTTT,CAISGGVNTEAFF
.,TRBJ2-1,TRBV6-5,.,TGTGCCAGCAGTTACGCCGGGAGACCCAGGATGAATGAGCAGTTCTTC,CASSYAGRPRMNEQFF
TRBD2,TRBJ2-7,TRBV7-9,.,TGTGCCAGCAGCTTAGGACTAGCGGGAGTAGACGAGCAGTACTTC,CASSLGLAGVDEQYF
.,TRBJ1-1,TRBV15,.,TGTGCCACCAGCAGAGTAAGGCGAGGGATGAACACTGAAGCTTTCTTT,CATSRVRRGMNTEAFF
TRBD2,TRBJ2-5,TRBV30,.,TGTGCCTGGAACCCCGGGGGGGCAGAGACCCAGTACTTC,CAWNPGGAETQYF
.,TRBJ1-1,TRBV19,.,TGTGCCAGTAGTGACGACAGGTGGTACACTGAAGCTTTCTTT,CASSDDRWYTEAFF
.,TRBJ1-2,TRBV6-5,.,TGTGCCAGCAGTTACACTAACTATGGCTACACCTTC,CASSYTNYGYTF
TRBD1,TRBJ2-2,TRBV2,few,TGTGCCAGCAGTGGGACAGGGGCCGGGGAGCTGTTTTTT,CASSGTGAGELFF
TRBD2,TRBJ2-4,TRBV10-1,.,TGCGCCAGCACCGCACTAGCGGGAGGGCGTTTTGGCAAAAACATTCAGTACTTC,CASTALAGGRFGKNIQYF
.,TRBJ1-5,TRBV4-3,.,TGCGCCAGCAGCCAAGGGGGAAATCAGCCCCAGCATTTT,CASSQGGNQPQHF
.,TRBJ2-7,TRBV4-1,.,TGCGCCAGCAGCCAACAAACTAGCACCTCAGCCTACGAGCAGTACTTC,CASSQQTSTSAYEQYF
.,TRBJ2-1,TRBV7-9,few,TGTGCCAGCGGCCGGAGGCGGGAAGTTGAGCAGTTCTTC,CASGRRREVEQFF
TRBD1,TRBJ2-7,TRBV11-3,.,TGTGCCAGCAGCTTCAGGGACAGGGGATCCTACGAGCAGTACTTC,CASSFRDRGSYEQYF
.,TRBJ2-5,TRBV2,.,TGTGCCAGCAGTGTTACTAGGGAGACCCAGTACTTC,CASSVTRETQYF
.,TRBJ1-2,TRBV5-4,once,TGTGCCAGCAGCTTGGAACGTAACTATGGCTACACCTTC,CASSLERNYGYTF
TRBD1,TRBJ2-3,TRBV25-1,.,TGTGCCAGCAGTAACCCACGACAGGGTGAGGATACGCAGTATTTT,CASSNPRQGEDTQYF
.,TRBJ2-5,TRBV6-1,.,TGTGCCAGCAGTGTCCGGACTTGGAGGCAAGAGACCCAGTACTTC,CASSVRTWRQETQYF
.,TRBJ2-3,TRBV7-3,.,TGTGCCAGCAGCCAGACCCCCGGGGGGCCAGATACGCAGTATTTT,CASSQTPGGPDTQYF
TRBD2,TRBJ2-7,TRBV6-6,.,TGTGCCAGCAGTTACTCCAGCGGGGGGTCCTACGAGCAGTACTTC,CASSYSSGGSYEQYF
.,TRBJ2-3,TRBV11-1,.,TGTGCCAGCAGCTCGGGTGCTGGAGATACGCAGTATTTT,CASSSGAGDTQYF
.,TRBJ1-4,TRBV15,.,TGTGCCACCAGCATCGGAACGACAACTAATGAAAAACTGTTTTTT,CATSIGTTTNEKLFF
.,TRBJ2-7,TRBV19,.,TGTGCCGTGGGAACCTACGAGCAGTACTTC,CAVGTYEQYF
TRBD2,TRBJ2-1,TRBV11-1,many,TGTGCCACCAAGGGGCGGGGGTACAATGAGCAGTTCTTC,CATKGRGYNEQFF
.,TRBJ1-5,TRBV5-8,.,TGTGCCAGCAGCTTGGGCGGATCTTACAATCAGCCCCAGCATTTT,CASSLGGSYNQPQHF
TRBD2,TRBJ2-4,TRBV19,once,TGTGCCAGTAGTACCCTCCTCCGGGGGGGCCGGGGAAACATTCAGTACTTC,CASSTLLRGGRGNIQYF
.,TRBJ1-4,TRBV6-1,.,TGTGCCAGCGGGCGGGGGGGGCCGAGAAATGAAAAACTGTTTTTT,CASGRGGPRNEKLFF
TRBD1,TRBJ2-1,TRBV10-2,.,TGCGCCAGCAGGGGGACAGGGGCGGGTGAGCAGTTCTTC,CASRGTGAGEQFF
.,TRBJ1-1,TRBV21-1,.,TGTGCCAGCAGCAAAGAAGTGGCCAGAGAGAACACTGAAGCTTTCTTT,CASSKEVARENTEAFF
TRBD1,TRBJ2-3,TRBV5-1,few,TGCGCCAGCAGCCTGACAGGGACAGATACGCAGTATTTT,CASSLTGTDTQYF
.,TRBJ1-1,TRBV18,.,TGTGCCAGCTCACCGACTACGGAGGGCACTGAAGCTTTCTTT,CASSPTTEGTEAFF
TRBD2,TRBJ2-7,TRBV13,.,TGTGCCAGCAGCCCCTCGGGACTAGCGGGCCTCTCCTACGAGCAGTACTTC,CASSPSGLAGLSYEQYF
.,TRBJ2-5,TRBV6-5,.,TGTGCCAGCGGTCGGGGGCCCGGCGAAAAGACCCAGTACTTC,CASGRGPGEKTQYF
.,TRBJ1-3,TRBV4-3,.,TGCGCCAGCAGCCAGGGCTCTGGAAACACCATATATTTT,CASSQGSGNTIYF
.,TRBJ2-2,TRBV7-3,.,TGTGCCAGCAGTCAGACCGAGGGCACCGGGGAGCTGTTTTTT,CASSQTEGTGELFF
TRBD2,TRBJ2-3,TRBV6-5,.,TGTGCCAGCAGTAGCGGGGCCAGCACAGATACGCAGTATTTT,CASSSGASTDTQYF
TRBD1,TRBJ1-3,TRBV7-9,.,TGTGCCAGCAGCTTAAGACAGGGGAACACCATATATTTT,CASSLRQGNTIYF
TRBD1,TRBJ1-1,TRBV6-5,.,TGTGCCAGCAGCCTCGACAGGGGGCAGGCTTTCTTT,CASSLDRGQAFF
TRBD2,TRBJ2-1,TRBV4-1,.,TGCGCCAGCAGCCCGATTCCGGGACTAGCGGGAAACTCCTACAATGAGCAGTTCTTC,CASSPIPGLAGNSYNEQFF
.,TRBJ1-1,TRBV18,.,TGTGCCAGCTCACCTTCAATGCGGCCCATGAACACTGAAGCTTTCTTT,CASSPSMRPMNTEAFF
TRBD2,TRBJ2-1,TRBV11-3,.,TGTGCCAGCAGTCAAGCCGGGACTAGCTTCTACAATGAGCAGTTCTTC,CASSQAGTSFYNEQFF